Sequencing of this TCR beta chain was carried out in a study of cytomegalovirus exposure and HLA in healthy donors. Study summary: An early release of data contained 70 million to 95 million unique TCRs, which came from HLA-typed donors.

The donors, nominally healthy at sampling, likely had unrecorded immune exposures. The PCR made use of 60 Vbeta and 13 Jbeta primers. TCRdb keeps only in-frame clones here, not all; method: immunoSEQ multiplex PCR. In the table there are around 110,000 clones, 60% to 80% of which are singletons. This clone was counted a few times. This CDR3 comprises 14 residues. J gave up 12 bases and V 10 bases, and 10 bases lay outside the gene matches. Germline lookup yields CDR1 LNHDA and CDR2 SQIVND (reference sequence). The TCR sequence derives from a boy younger than 18 in good health and CMV-seronegative. The rearrangement links TRBV19 to TRBJ2-1, with 15 bases that match TRBD2. The specimen sequenced was PBMCs. The CDR3 sequence is CATEGLAGGGGQFF. CDR3 sequence (DNA): TGTGCCACCGAGGGACTAGCGGGAGGAGGAGGGCAGTTCTTC. The complete variable domain, with remaining parts taken from reference TRBV19 and TRBJ2-1, reads DGGITQSPKYLFRKEGQNVTLSCEQNLNHDAMYWYRQDPGQGLRLIYYSQIVNDFQKGDIAEGYSVSREKKESFPLTVTSAQKNPTAFYLCATEGLAGGGGQFFGPGTRLTVL.